The present TCR beta chain was sequenced within a study of regulatory T cells in long-lasting Graves disease. As to time point: newly diagnosed GD, antithyroid drugs for less than 3 months. TCR sequences were obtained from RNA taken from PBMCs. The table lists this clonotype with many counts. Libraries of TCR beta came from iRepertoire HTBI primers plus Arm-PCR of CDR3 regions. TCRdb re-derived calls from the multiplex PCR reads in MiXCR, one entry per CDR3 protein. In the table there are under 300,000 distinct CDR3 sequences, around 21% of which are singletons. Germline V gives CDR1 SGHAT, CDR2 FQNNGV. The CDR3 sequence is 12 residues long. The germline V and J ends were trimmed by 4 bases and 8 bases, with 8 bases remaining between them.

The source was peripheral blood mononuclear cells (PBMCs), collected at new diagnosis, from a patient treated with antithyroid drugs. This TCR was sampled from a female donor with Graves disease. The chain links TRBV11-2 to TRBJ2-2; a weak D match, TRBD2 (5 bases). The CDR3 loop is CASSSPGGELFF. The CDR3 DNA reads TGTGCCAGCAGCTCTCCGGGGGGGGAGCTGTTTTTT.